This TCR beta chain was identified in a study of cytomegalovirus exposure and HLA in healthy donors. Overall study results and limits: An analysis done earlier found most TCR beta V segments productive about 87% or about 30% of the time. Researchers reported in a later analysis that a missense DCLRE1C variant was tied to TCR beta V- and J-gene trimming. Presence/absence results assume similar sequencing depth per donor, which may not hold.

Germline CDR1 SGHNT, CDR2 YENEEA. V was pared by 0 bases and J by 4 bases, with 10 bases between. The CDR3 has 15 residues. Turning to this clone: Its specificity is unknown.

PCR amplification relied on 60 Vbeta primers (plus 13 Jbeta primers). As handled by the study authors: The count from a later analysis was roughly 80 million unique TCR beta chains, 9.5 million to 11 million of them shared. Measured with immunoSEQ multiplex PCR; TCRdb has only the in-frame clones, and not every one. That table furnishes V, J and clone size, whereas the DNA furnished D and trimming. The sample has fewer than 300,000 clones, 70% to 90% seen once. Sequenced material: PBMCs. This chain joins TRBV11-3 and TRBJ2-1, with D tentatively TRBD2 (5 bases). This receptor was identified in a man aged 40-55 years in good health and CMV-seropositive. CDR3 sequence reads: CASSLEASGYNEQFF. Here the CDR3 DNA reads TGTGCCAGCAGCTTAGAAGCTTCGGGGTACAATGAGCAGTTCTTC.